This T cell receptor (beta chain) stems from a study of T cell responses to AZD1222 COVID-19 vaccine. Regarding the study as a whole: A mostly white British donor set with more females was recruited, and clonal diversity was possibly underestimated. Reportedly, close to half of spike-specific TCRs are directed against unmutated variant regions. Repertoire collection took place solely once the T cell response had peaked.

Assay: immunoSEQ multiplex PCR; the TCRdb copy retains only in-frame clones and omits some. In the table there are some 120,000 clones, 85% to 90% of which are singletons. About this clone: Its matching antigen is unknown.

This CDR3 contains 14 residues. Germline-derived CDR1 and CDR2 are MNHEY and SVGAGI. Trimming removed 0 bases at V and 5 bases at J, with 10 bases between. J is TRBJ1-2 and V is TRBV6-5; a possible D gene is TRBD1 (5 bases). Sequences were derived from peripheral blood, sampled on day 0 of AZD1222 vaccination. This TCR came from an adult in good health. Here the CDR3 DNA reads TGTGCCAGCAGTTACTCGTTTCCAGGGTATGGCTACACCTTC. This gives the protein CASSYSFPGYGYTF.